Listed here is a single T cell receptor (beta chain). What it binds is not known. This may be a read error: a much more frequent sequence differs by one nucleotide. At the DNA level, this CDR3 is encoded by other sequences in the same sample as well. No treatment had been given to any patient before thyroid surgery. These data are taken from a study of metastatic and nonmetastatic thyroid tumors. Study background: The authors compared repertoires across blood and tumor or nodule tissue from malignant and benign thyroid patients. Study-wide results and caveats: Versus benign nodules, malignant thyroid tumors reportedly had significantly higher TCR beta diversity, in blood and tumor.

TCRdb used MiXCR to call clones anew from the PCR reads. Seen here are roughly 89,000 clones, approximately 12% observed once, and the top ten hold 8.5% to 10%. CDR3 length: 14 amino acids. CDR1 is LNHDA, CDR2 SQIVND, per germline (reference sequence). After removal of 2 bases from V and 7 bases from J, the junction contained 4 bases not matched to a gene. Material for sequencing was tumor tissue. The genes are TRBV19 and TRBJ2-1; 8 bases match TRBD2. The receptor's source is a female donor with papillary thyroid cancer or a benign thyroid nodule (not recorded which). Some clones in this sample may be carry-over from other donors' samples. CDR3 region: CASSILAGYNEQFF. CDR3 nucleotide sequence: TGTGCCAGTAGTATACTAGCGGGTTATAATGAGCAGTTCTTC.